Below are 21 T cell receptor beta chains sequenced from a single sample in a study of blood T cells in healthy people across ages. Next came a second PCR, run for roughly 7 to 12 cycles, which used a sample-barcoded 5' primer along with a J-beta primer mix. TCRdb re-called the 5' RACE reads with MiXCR, one entry per CDR3 protein. This sample has around 800,000 distinct CDR3 sequences; approximately 44% occur once, and the top ten carry roughly 19%. Sequenced material: blood. The receptors derive from a man aged 55 to 70 in good health.

The rearrangement uses TRBV5-1 and TRBJ2-5, with 13 bases aligning to TRBD2. Looked up from germline, CDR1 is SGHRS and CDR2 is YFSETQ. The CDR3 has 18 residues. After removal of 0 bases from V and 4 bases from J, the junction contained 9 bases not matched to a gene. CDR3 in DNA: TGCGCCAGCAGCTTGGCGCTGACTGGGACTAGCGGGGTAGAGACCCAGTACTTC. Protein: CASSLALTGTSGVETQYF.

This clonotype was detected ten times or more. This chain joins TRBV10-3 and TRBJ1-2, with D possibly TRBD1 on 5 matching bases. The CDR3 consists of 14 residues. V was pared by 0 bases and J by 8 bases, with 13 bases between. Germline CDR1 and CDR2: ENHRY and SYGVKD. CDR3 sequence: CAISESTEGRGYTF. The DNA for the CDR3 is TGTGCCATCAGTGAGTCCACGGAGGGGCGGGGCTACACCTTC.

The V and J genes are TRBV6-2 or TRBV6-3 and TRBJ2-5, with D unclear. V lost 0 bases and J 5 bases, leaving 4 bases between the germline ends. Germline lookup yields CDR1 MNHEY and CDR2 SVGEGT. The CDR3 covers 12 residues. This chain's CDR3 is CASSYSPETQYF. The DNA of the CDR3 is TGTGCCAGCAGTTACTCACCCGAGACCCAGTACTTC.

The J gene is TRBJ2-7, the V gene TRBV25-1; 8 nucleotides align to TRBD2. CDR1 is MGHDK, CDR2 SYGVNS, per germline. V was pared by 1 base and J by 4 bases, with 6 bases of the junction left unmatched. The CDR3 covers 15 residues. Here the CDR3 reads CASSESGGGRYEQYF. The CDR3 coding sequence is TGTGCCAGCAGTGAATCTGGCGGGGGGCGGTACGAGCAGTACTTC.

There are a few counts of this clonotype. The V call is TRBV29-1, the J call TRBJ2-5; D remains unclear. CDR3 length equals 13 residues. Trimming pared 6 bases from V and 1 base from J, leaving 12 bases between. The germline V gene has CDR1 SQVTM and CDR2 ANQGSEA. The CDR3 spells CSVEIGFQETQYF. The CDR3 nucleotides read TGCAGCGTGGAAATAGGTTTCCAAGAGACCCAGTACTTC.

CDR3 amino acids: CASSTTGGTYGYTF. CDR3 bases: TGCGCCAGCAGCACCACAGGGGGCACCTATGGCTACACCTTC. The chain links TRBV4-1 to TRBJ1-2, with 9 bases aligning to TRBD1. The CDR3 sequence is 14 residues long. Germline values: CDR1 MGHRA, CDR2 YSYEKL. With 5 bases clipped from V and 4 bases from J, the junction kept 5 bases outside the gene matches.

The V and J genes are TRBV5-1 and TRBJ1-6; weak D call: TRBD1 (5 bases). The CDR3 covers 15 residues. Looked up from germline, CDR1 is SGHRS and CDR2 is YFSETQ. The V gene lost 3 bases and the J gene lost 3 bases, with 10 bases spanning the gap. The chain's CDR3 is CASSYLGDYNSPLHF. As DNA, the CDR3 is TGCGCCAGCAGCTACCTAGGGGACTATAATTCACCCCTCCACTTT.

The gene calls are TRBV3-1 and TRBJ2-5; tentative D call: TRBD1 (6 bases). The V end lost 0 bases, the J end lost 7 bases, and 12 bases lay between the germline ends. This CDR3 contains 14 residues. Germline V gene data show CDR1 as LGHDT and CDR2 as YNNKEL (reference sequence). The CDR3: CASSQEGGFVTQYF. The CDR3 nucleotides read TGTGCCAGCAGCCAAGAAGGGGGTTTTGTGACCCAGTACTTC.

This chain links TRBV5-1 with TRBJ2-3; D possibly corresponds to TRBD2 (5 bases). Looked up from germline, CDR1 is SGHRS and CDR2 is YFSETQ. This CDR3 comprises 15 residues. Trimming took 2 bases from V and 4 from J, leaving 14 bases between them. This CDR3 reads CASSFLTQEADTQYF. CDR3 DNA: TGCGCCAGCAGCTTTCTTACTCAGGAGGCAGATACGCAGTATTTT.

In regard to this clonotype: One end of the junction varies from germline; a read error may be responsible. The genes are TRBV28 and TRBJ2-1; 8 bases fit TRBD1. Per germline, CDR1 MDHEN and CDR2 SYDVKM. This CDR3 has 15 residues. In DNA, the CDR3 is TGTGCCAGCAGTAAGACAGGGGATCCCTACAGTGAGCAGTTCTTC. Translation gives CASSKTGDPYSEQFF.

This chain uses TRBV7-2 with TRBJ2-2, with D possibly being TRBD1 (6 bases). There are 16 residues in the CDR3. V was cut by 4 bases and J by 0 bases, with 12 bases left in between. Germline V CDR1 and CDR2: SGHTA, FQGNSA. This CDR3 reads CASSSDRTANTGELFF. DNA of the CDR3: TGTGCCAGCAGCTCAGACCGGACAGCGAACACCGGGGAGCTGTTTTTT.

The rearrangement links TRBV29-1 to TRBJ2-3; D remains unclear. Looked up from germline, CDR1 is SQVTM and CDR2 is ANQGSEA. This CDR3 spans 14 amino acids. The V gene lost 1 base and the J gene lost 3 bases, with 11 bases spanning the gap. The CDR3 loop is CSVEGDAATDTQYF. As DNA, the CDR3 is TGCAGCGTTGAAGGGGATGCGGCAACAGATACGCAGTATTTT.

V usage is TRBV5-1 and J usage is TRBJ2-1, with D tentatively TRBD2 (6 bases). V dropped 5 bases and J dropped 10 bases, with 16 bases sitting between them. CDR1 is SGHRS, CDR2 YFSETQ, per germline. The CDR3 is 13 amino acids. CDR3 nucleotides: TGCGCCAGCAGAAAAGACGGGGGATGGGAGCAGTTCTTC. Translating it yields CASRKDGGWEQFF.

CDR3 in amino acids: CASTMTSGTFMEQFF. DNA of the CDR3: TGTGCCAGCACCATGACTAGCGGAACCTTCATGGAGCAGTTCTTC. The J gene is TRBJ2-1, the V gene TRBV12-3 or TRBV12-4; 9 bases are shared with TRBD2. The CDR3 is made up of 15 amino acids. V lost 7 bases to trimming and J lost 10 bases; unmatched junction nucleotides: 14.

This clonotype was observed a few times. J is TRBJ2-3 and V is TRBV4-1, with TRBD1 matching over 8 bases. The CDR3 totals 16 residues. Germline trimming cut 2 bases from V and 4 bases from J; bases unmatched to any gene: 8. Germline V CDR1 and CDR2: MGHRA, YSYEKL. CDR3 sequence reads: CASSQPRTGTADTQYF. CDR3 sequence (DNA): TGCGCCAGCAGCCAACCCCGGACAGGGACCGCAGATACGCAGTATTTT.

The chain has TRBV9 and TRBJ2-5, with 10 bases that match TRBD1. The DNA end is more similar to TRBJ2-7, so the J call may be wrong. Germline values: CDR1 SGDLS, CDR2 YYNGEE. The CDR3 has 16 amino acids. The CDR3 sequence: CASSARGDRGVYEQYF. The CDR3 nucleotides are TGTGCCAGCAGCGCCCGAGGGGACAGGGGAGTCTACGAGCAGTACTTC.

This clonotype appeared a few times. The genes are TRBV25-1 and TRBJ2-3, with TRBD2 identical over 9 bases. Germline CDR1 and CDR2: MGHDK and SYGVNS. This CDR3 contains 13 residues. V shed 8 bases and J 8 bases; nucleotides not matched to a gene: 8. The CDR3 is CASAGTSFPTQYF. The CDR3 nucleotides are TGTGCCAGCGCCGGGACTAGCTTCCCTACGCAGTATTTT.

The chain has TRBV15 and TRBJ1-1, with unresolved D. V was clipped by 2 bases and J by 0 bases, with 10 bases between them. This CDR3 spans 15 amino acids. Germline loops: CDR1 LNHNV, CDR2 YYDKDF (reference sequence). The DNA for the CDR3 is TGTGCCACCAGCAGAATGGGAGGGATGAACACTGAAGCTTTCTTT. This translates into CATSRMGGMNTEAFF. The whole variable domain, remainder taken from reference TRBV15 and TRBJ1-1, is DAMVIQNPRYQVTQFGKPVTLSCSQTLNHNVMYWYQQKSSQAPKLLFHYYDKDFNNEADTPDNFQSRRPNTSFCFLDIRSPGLGDTAMYLCATSRMGGMNTEAFFGQGTRLTVV.

This chain connects TRBV4-3 to TRBJ2-1; 9 bases line up with TRBD2. The CDR3 loop spans 16 amino acids. Germline CDR1 is LGHNA and CDR2 is YSLEER. Trimming cost V 0 bases and J 5 bases; bases outside gene matches: 5. DNA for the CDR3: TGCGCCAGCAGCCAAGATTGGGGACTAGCCGACAATGAGCAGTTCTTC. Its translation is CASSQDWGLADNEQFF.

This chain links TRBV10-3 with TRBJ2-7; no firm D call. With 9 bases removed from V and 6 bases from J, the gap between germline ends came to 6 bases. The CDR3 sequence is 9 residues long. The germline V gene encodes CDR1 ENHRY and CDR2 SYGVKD. CDR3 sequence reads: CAIRCEQYF. Here the CDR3 DNA reads TGTGCCATTCGGTGCGAGCAGTACTTC.

V gene TRBV7-8 combines with J gene TRBJ2-1, with TRBD1 matching 9 bases. This CDR3 is built from 15 residues. CDR1 and CDR2 (germline): SGHVS, FQNEAQ. V gave up 2 bases and J gave up 6 bases; unmatched junction bases: 5. The CDR3 protein is CASSLTGTGFNEQFF. The CDR3 region has the DNA TGTGCCAGCAGCTTAACCGGGACAGGGTTCAATGAGCAGTTCTTC.